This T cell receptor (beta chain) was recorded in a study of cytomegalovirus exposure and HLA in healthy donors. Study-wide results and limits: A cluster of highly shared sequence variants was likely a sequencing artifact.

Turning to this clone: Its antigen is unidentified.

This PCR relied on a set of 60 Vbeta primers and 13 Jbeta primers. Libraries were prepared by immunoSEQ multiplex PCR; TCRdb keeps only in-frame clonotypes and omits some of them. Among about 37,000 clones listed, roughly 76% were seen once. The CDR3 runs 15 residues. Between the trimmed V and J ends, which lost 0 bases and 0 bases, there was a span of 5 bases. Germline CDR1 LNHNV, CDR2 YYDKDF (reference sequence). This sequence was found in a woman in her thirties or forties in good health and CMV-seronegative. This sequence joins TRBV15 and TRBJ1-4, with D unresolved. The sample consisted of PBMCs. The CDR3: CATSRDASTNEKLFF. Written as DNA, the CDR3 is TGTGCCACCAGCAGAGATGCGTCAACTAATGAAAAACTGTTTTTT.